This TCR beta chain is from a study of neurological immune-mediated disorders. Notes on the study in general: The most TCR clonal expansion was seen in HTLV-1-associated myelopathy, whereas the least was seen in multiple sclerosis, below the level in healthy controls.

TCRdb redid the calling of the 5' RACE reads with MiXCR, one entry per CDR3 protein. This table has tens of thousands of distinct CDR3 sequences, approximately 17% appearing once. Ten or more counts support this clonotype. Its antigen is not known. This clonotype originated in a woman in her forties in good health. Sequencing input: PBMCs.

CDR3 nucleotides: TGTGCCAGCTCTGAAGAGGCAGAAGAGACCCAGTACTTC. Translated: CASSEEAEETQYF. The chain links TRBV7-3 to TRBJ2-5; D ambiguous. This CDR3 is built from 13 residues. Germline V gene sequence: CDR1 SGHTA, CDR2 FQGTGA. Trimming removed 8 bases at V and 3 bases at J, with 13 bases between.